The rows below give T cell receptor beta chains drawn from one sample of a study of pediatric ulcerative colitis. The method was immunoSEQ multiplex PCR; TCRdb's version includes in-frame clones alone and lacks a portion of them. The sample has tens of thousands of clones; about 80% are singletons. Material for sequencing was blood. The receptor source for this set is a boy aged 5-17 years with moderate ulcerative colitis. Each CDR3 is given with its conserved first and last residue. The D gene is left open where the match is weak. The size of a clone is reported for some rows only, either as once, few or many, or as a class for expanded clones.

NA	TRBV29-1	NA	TRBJ1-1	CSVTKGGASTEAFF	TGCAGCGTTACTAAAGGCGGGGCGAGCACTGAAGCTTTCTTT
NA	TRBV7-2	NA	TRBJ1-6	CASSHYSAQGGNSPLHF	TGTGCCAGCAGCCATTACTCAGCGCAGGGAGGGAATTCACCCCTCCACTTT
NA	TRBV15	TRBD2	TRBJ2-3	CATSRDPGAGDSTDTQYF	TGTGCCACCAGCAGAGATCCTGGAGCGGGGGATAGTACAGATACGCAGTATTTT
NA	TRBV6-1	NA	TRBJ2-3	CASRKGLADTDTQYF	TGTGCCAGCAGGAAAGGGCTAGCAGACACAGATACGCAGTATTTT
NA	TRBV7-2	TRBD1	TRBJ1-1	CASSVQGGHTEAFF	TGTGCCAGCAGCGTCCAGGGGGGGCACACTGAAGCTTTCTTT
NA	TRBV15	NA	TRBJ1-1	CATSNSAGTEAFF	TGTGCCACCAGTAATTCGGCAGGAACTGAAGCTTTCTTT
NA	TRBV12-5	TRBD2	TRBJ2-7	CASGLVQAGAYEQYF	TGTGCTAGTGGTTTGGTACAGGCGGGGGCCTACGAGCAGTACTTC
NA	TRBV10-1	TRBD1	TRBJ2-1	CASSEAKTGVDYNEQFF	TGCGCCAGCAGTGAGGCAAAGACAGGGGTAGACTACAATGAGCAGTTCTTC
NA	TRBV13	TRBD1	TRBJ1-1	CASSFRPGTGEWSGAFF	TGTGCCAGCAGCTTCCGACCCGGGACAGGGGAGTGGAGCGGAGCTTTCTTT
NA	TRBV19	NA	TRBJ2-3	CASSPLLTDTQYF	TGTGCCAGTAGTCCCCTGCTCACAGATACGCAGTATTTT
once	TRBV30	NA	TRBJ1-3	CAWSASSPAPGGGSGNTIYF	TGTGCCTGGAGTGCCTCGTCCCCCGCTCCTGGGGGGGGATCTGGAAACACCATATATTTT
NA	TRBV5-1	NA	TRBJ1-4	CASSEQRTNEKLFF	TGCGCCAGCAGCGAGCAGAGAACTAATGAAAAACTGTTTTTT
NA	TRBV18	TRBD1	TRBJ1-2	CASSPWDRLDYGYTF	TGTGCCAGCTCACCATGGGACAGGCTGGACTATGGCTACACCTTC
NA	TRBV7-6	TRBD2	TRBJ2-7	CASSLVVAGPASYEQYF	TGTGCCAGCAGCTTAGTGGTAGCGGGGCCCGCATCCTACGAGCAGTACTTC
NA	TRBV5-4	TRBD1	TRBJ2-3	CASSLLGQGFSDTQYF	TGTGCCAGCAGCTTGTTAGGACAGGGGTTTTCAGATACGCAGTATTTT
few	TRBV5-4	NA	TRBJ2-1	CASSYGRGSSYNEQFF	TGTGCCAGCAGCTATGGGCGGGGCAGCTCCTACAATGAGCAGTTCTTC
NA	TRBV19	TRBD1	TRBJ1-2	CASRPLGQNYGYTF	TGTGCCAGTAGACCCTTGGGACAGAACTATGGCTACACCTTC
NA	TRBV6-4	NA	TRBJ2-7	CASSEKKEYF	TGTGCCAGCAGTGAAAAGAAGGAGTACTTC
few	TRBV6-1	TRBD1	TRBJ1-2	CASSVAGGNYGYTF	TGTGCCAGCAGTGTGGCAGGGGGTAACTATGGCTACACCTTC
NA	TRBV15	NA	TRBJ2-7	CATSSASEVPSYEQYF	TGTGCCACCAGCAGTGCCAGTGAGGTGCCCTCCTACGAGCAGTACTTC
once	TRBV2	NA	TRBJ1-3	CASSATGSGNTIYF	TGTGCCAGCAGTGCCACAGGCTCTGGAAACACCATATATTTT